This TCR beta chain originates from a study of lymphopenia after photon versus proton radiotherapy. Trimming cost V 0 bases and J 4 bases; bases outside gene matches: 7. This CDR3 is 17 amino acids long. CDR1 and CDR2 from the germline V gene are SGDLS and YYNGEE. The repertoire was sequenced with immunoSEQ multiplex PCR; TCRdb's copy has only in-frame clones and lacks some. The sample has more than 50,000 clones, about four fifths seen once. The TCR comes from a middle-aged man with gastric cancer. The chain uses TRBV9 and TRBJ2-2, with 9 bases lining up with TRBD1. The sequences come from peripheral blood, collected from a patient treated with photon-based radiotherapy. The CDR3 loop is CASSVATDRGSTGELFF. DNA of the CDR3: TGTGCCAGCAGCGTAGCTACGGACAGGGGTTCCACCGGGGAGCTGTTTTTT.